This T cell receptor beta chain originates from a study of T cell responses to AZD1222 COVID-19 vaccine. TCRdb keeps only in-frame clones here, not all; method: immunoSEQ multiplex PCR. The repertoire holds about 100,000 clones, over 75% seen once, with 4% to 5% in the top ten. Germline CDR1 is SGHRS and CDR2 is YFSETQ. The CDR3 covers 15 residues. The V end was cut by 7 bases, the J end by 8 bases, with 19 bases between. Concerning this clone: Its antigen is unknown.

Study-level points and caveats: Repertoire samples came only from after the peak T cell response. Spike-specific TCR breadth and depth went up after people got two AZD1222 doses. Donors in the cohort were predominantly white British and more often female, and clonal diversity was possibly underestimated.

The genes are TRBV5-1 and TRBJ1-6; possibly TRBD1 for D (5 bases). Sample: peripheral blood, taken on day 0 of MenACWY control vaccination. The clonotype originates from an adult in good health. DNA of the CDR3: TGCGCCAGCCGCCGCGGGGGAGTGCCGGATTCACCCCTCCACTTT. Encoded protein: CASRRGGVPDSPLHF.